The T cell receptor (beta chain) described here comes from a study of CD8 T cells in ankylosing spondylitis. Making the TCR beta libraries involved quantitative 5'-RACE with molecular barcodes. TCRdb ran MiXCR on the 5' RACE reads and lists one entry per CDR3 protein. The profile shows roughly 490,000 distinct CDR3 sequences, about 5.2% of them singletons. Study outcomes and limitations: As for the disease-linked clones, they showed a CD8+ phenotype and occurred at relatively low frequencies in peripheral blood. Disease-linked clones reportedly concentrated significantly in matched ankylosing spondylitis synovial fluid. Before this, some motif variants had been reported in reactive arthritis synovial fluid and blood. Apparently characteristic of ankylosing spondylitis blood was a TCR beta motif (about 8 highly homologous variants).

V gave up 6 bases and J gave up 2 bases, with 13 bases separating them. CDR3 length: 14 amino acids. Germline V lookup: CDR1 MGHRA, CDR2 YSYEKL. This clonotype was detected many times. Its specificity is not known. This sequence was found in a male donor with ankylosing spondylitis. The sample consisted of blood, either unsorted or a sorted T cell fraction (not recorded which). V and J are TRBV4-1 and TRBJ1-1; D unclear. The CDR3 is CASRSWTANTEAFF. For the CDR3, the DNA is TGCGCCAGCAGGTCCTGGACGGCTAACACTGAAGCTTTCTTT.